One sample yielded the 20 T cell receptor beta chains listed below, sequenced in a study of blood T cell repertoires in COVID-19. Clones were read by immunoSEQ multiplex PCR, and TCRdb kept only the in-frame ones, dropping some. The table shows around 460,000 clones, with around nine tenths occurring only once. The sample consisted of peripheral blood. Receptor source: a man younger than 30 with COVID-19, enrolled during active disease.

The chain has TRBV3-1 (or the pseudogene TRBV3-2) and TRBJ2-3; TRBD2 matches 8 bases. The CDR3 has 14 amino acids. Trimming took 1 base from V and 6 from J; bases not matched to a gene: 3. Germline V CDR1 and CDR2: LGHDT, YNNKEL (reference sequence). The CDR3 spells CASSQVAGRDTQYF. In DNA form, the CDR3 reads TGTGCCAGCAGCCAAGTAGCGGGGCGGGATACGCAGTATTTT.

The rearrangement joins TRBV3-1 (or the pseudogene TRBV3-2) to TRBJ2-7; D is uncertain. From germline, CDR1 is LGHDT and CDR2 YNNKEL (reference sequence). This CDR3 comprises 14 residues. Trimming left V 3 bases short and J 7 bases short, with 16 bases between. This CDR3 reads CASSHDPELREQYF. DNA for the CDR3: TGTGCCAGCAGCCACGACCCTGAATTGAGGGAGCAGTACTTC.

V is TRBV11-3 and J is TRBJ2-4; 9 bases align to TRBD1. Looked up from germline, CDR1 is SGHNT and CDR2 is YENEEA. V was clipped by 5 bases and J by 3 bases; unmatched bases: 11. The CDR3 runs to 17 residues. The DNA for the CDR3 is TGTGCCAGCAGCCAAGCACCGGGACAGGGTGGCAAAAACATTCAGTACTTC. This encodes CASSQAPGQGGKNIQYF.

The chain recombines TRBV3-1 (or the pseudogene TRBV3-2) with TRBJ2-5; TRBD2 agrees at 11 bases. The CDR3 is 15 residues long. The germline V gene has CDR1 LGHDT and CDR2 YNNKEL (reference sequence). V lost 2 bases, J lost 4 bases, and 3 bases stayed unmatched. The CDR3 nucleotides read TGTGCCAGCAGCCAAAGGACTAGCGGGCGAGAGACCCAGTACTTC. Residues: CASSQRTSGRETQYF.

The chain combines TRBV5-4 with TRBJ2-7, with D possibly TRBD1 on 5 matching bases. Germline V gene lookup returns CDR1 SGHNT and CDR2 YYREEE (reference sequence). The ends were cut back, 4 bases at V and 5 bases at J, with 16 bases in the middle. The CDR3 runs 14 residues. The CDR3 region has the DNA TGTGCCAGCAGCCTCCTGACAGCCATCCACGAGCAGTACTTC. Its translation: CASSLLTAIHEQYF. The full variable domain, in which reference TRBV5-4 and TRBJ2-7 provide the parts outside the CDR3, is ETGVTQSPTHLIKTRGQQVTLRCSSQSGHNTVSWYQQALGQGPQFIFQYYREEENGRGNFPPRFSGLQFPNYSSELNVNALELDDSALYLCASSLLTAIHEQYFGPGTRLTVT.

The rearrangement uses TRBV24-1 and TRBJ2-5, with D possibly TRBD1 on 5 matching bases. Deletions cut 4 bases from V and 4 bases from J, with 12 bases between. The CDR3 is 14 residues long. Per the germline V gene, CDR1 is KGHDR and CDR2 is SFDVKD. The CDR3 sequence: CATSDPGLRETQYF. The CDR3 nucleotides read TGTGCCACCAGTGACCCAGGGTTGAGAGAGACCCAGTACTTC.

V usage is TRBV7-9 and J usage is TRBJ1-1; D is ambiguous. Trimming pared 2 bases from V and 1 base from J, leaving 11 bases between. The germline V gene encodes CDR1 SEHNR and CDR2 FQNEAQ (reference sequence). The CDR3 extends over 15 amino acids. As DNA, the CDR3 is TGTGCCAGCAGCTTAATAAGCGGCAGGAACACTGAAGCTTTCTTT. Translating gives CASSLISGRNTEAFF. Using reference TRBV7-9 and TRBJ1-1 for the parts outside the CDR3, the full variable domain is DTGVSQNPRHKITKRGQNVTFRCDPISEHNRLYWYRQTLGQGPEFLTYFQNEAQLEKSRLLSDRFSAERPKGSFSTLEIQRTEQGDSAMYLCASSLISGRNTEAFFGQGTRLTVV.

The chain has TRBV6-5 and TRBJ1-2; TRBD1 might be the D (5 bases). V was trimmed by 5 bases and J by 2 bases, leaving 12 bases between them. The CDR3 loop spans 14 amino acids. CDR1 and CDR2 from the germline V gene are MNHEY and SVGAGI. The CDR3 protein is CASSPNRPNYGYTF. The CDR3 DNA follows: TGTGCCAGCAGTCCCAACAGGCCCAACTATGGCTACACCTTC.

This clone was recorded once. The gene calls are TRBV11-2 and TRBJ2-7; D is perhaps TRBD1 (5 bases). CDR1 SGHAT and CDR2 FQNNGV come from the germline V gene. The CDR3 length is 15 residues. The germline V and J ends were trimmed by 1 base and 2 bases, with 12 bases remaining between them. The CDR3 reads CASSLGQGGAYEQYF. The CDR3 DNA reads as TGTGCCAGCAGCTTAGGTCAGGGTGGGGCCTACGAGCAGTACTTC.

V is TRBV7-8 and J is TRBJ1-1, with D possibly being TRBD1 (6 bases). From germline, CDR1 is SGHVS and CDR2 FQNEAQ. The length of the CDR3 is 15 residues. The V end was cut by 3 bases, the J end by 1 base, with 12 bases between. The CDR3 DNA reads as TGTGCCAGCAGCTTCGCCGTGACAGGGAACACTGAAGCTTTCTTT. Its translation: CASSFAVTGNTEAFF.

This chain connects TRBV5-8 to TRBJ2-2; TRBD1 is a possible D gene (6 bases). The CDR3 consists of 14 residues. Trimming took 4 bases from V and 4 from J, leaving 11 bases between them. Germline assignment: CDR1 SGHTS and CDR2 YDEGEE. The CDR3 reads CASSKNRVTGELFF. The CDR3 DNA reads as TGTGCCAGCAGCAAAAACAGGGTCACCGGGGAGCTGTTTTTT.

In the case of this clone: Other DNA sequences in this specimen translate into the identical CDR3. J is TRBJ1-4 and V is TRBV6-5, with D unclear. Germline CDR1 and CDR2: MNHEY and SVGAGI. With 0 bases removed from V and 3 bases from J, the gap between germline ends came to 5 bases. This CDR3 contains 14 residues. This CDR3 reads CASSYSKPNEKLFF. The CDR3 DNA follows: TGTGCCAGCAGTTACTCGAAGCCTAATGAAAAACTGTTTTTT.

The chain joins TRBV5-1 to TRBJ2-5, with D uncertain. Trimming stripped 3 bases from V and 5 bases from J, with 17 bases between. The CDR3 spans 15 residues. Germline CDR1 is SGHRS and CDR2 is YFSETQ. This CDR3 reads CASSSEKLSKETQYF. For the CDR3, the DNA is TGCGCCAGCAGCTCTGAAAAACTATCCAAGGAGACCCAGTACTTC.

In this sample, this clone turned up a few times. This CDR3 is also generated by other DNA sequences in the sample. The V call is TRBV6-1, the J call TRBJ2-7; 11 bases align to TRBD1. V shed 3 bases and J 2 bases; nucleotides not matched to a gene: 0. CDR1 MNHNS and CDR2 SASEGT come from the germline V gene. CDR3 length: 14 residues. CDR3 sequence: CASSEGQGAYEQYF. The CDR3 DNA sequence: TGTGCCAGCAGTGAGGGACAGGGGGCCTACGAGCAGTACTTC.

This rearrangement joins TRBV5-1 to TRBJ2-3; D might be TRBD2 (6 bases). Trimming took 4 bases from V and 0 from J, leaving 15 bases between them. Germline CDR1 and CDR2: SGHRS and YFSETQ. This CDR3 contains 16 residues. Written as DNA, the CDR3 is TGCGCCAGCAGCCCTTTTAGCGGTACTAGCACAGATACGCAGTATTTT. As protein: CASSPFSGTSTDTQYF.

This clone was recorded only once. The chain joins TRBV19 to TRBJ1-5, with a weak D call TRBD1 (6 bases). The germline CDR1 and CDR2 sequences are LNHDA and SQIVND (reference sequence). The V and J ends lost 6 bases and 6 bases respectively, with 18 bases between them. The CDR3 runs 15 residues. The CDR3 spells CASRGQLGGSQPQHF. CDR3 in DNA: TGTGCCAGTAGAGGACAGCTTGGGGGCTCTCAGCCCCAGCATTTT.

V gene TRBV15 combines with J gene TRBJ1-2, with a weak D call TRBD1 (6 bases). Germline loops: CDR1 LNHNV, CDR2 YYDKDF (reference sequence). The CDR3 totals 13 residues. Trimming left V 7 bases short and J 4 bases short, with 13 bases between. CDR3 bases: TGTGCCACCAACAAGGACAGAAGCTATGGCTACACCTTC. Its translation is CATNKDRSYGYTF.

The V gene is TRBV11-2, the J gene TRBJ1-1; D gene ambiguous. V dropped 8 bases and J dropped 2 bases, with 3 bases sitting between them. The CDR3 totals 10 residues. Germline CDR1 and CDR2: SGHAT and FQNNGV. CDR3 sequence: CASGNTEAFF. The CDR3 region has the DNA TGTGCCAGCGGCAACACTGAAGCTTTCTTT.

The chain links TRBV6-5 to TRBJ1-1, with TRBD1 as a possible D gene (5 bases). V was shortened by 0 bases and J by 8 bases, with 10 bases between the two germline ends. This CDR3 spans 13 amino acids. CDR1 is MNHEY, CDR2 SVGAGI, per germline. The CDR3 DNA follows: TGTGCCAGCAGTTACTCTTACAGGACGGAAGCTTTCTTT. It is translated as CASSYSYRTEAFF.

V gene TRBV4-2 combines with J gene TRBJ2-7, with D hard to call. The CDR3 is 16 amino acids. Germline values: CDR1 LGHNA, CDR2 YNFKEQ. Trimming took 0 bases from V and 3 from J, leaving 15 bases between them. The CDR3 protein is CASSQDRQVFFYEQYF. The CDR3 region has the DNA TGTGCCAGCAGCCAAGATCGGCAGGTGTTCTTCTACGAGCAGTACTTC.